The next 14 T cell receptor beta chains were all read from a single sample in a study of HIV-infected patients and healthy controls. TCRdb used MiXCR to reprocess the 5' RACE reads, holding one entry per CDR3 protein. The repertoire holds about 67,000 distinct CDR3 sequences, with about a sixth as singletons. The specimen sequenced was CD4+ T cells from blood. These receptors originate from a human donor in good health.

The CDR3 DNA is TGTGCCAGCAGCTGGGACTCCCCGAACACTGAAGCTTTCTTT. Its translation: CASSWDSPNTEAFF. The chain joins TRBV7-9 to TRBJ1-1, with D tentatively TRBD1 (5 bases). Germline values: CDR1 SEHNR, CDR2 FQNEAQ (reference sequence). The CDR3 has 14 residues. Deletions cut 4 bases from V and 1 base from J, with 10 bases between.

The CDR3 spells CASRPQGHTEAFF. In DNA, the CDR3 is TGTGCCAGCAGACCACAGGGTCACACTGAAGCTTTCTTT. The genes are TRBV7-9 and TRBJ1-1; D perhaps matches TRBD1 (6 bases). The CDR3 is made up of 13 amino acids. The germline V gene encodes CDR1 SEHNR and CDR2 FQNEAQ (reference sequence). The germline V and J ends were trimmed by 6 bases and 3 bases, with 11 bases remaining between them.

This clonotype was picked up many times. The chain combines TRBV7-7 with TRBJ2-2; D is uncertain. The germline CDR1 and CDR2 sequences are SSHAT and FNYEAQ (reference sequence). The CDR3 totals 14 residues. The CDR3 protein is CASSSAAGVGELFF. The CDR3 bases are TGTGCTAGCTCCTCGGCGGCTGGCGTCGGGGAGCTGTTTTTT.

The rearrangement joins TRBV29-1 to TRBJ1-2; 9 nucleotides match TRBD1. Looked up from germline, CDR1 is SQVTM and CDR2 is ANQGSEA. The V segment lost 0 bases and the J segment 4 bases; nucleotides outside the gene matches: 6. CDR3 length: 15 residues. The CDR3 loop reads CSVEEVYRGPYGYTF. The CDR3 DNA is TGCAGCGTTGAAGAGGTTTACAGGGGGCCCTATGGCTACACCTTC.

The chain has TRBV30 and TRBJ2-1; 10 bases agree with TRBD1. Trimming removed 3 bases from V and 5 bases from J; junction bases left unmatched: 7. Germline V CDR1 and CDR2: GTSNPN, SVGIG (reference sequence). The CDR3 runs to 15 residues. CDR3 DNA sequence: TGTGCCTGGAGCGCCGGGACAGGGGTTGACAATGAGCAGTTCTTC. As protein: CAWSAGTGVDNEQFF.

The chain combines TRBV3-1 with TRBJ2-2, with D unresolved. Per the germline V gene, CDR1 is LGHDT and CDR2 is YNNKEL (reference sequence). V dropped 4 bases and J dropped 5 bases, with 14 bases sitting between them. CDR3 size: 15 residues. The CDR3 is CASSPQGQITGELFF. The CDR3 DNA reads TGTGCCAGCAGCCCCCAAGGGCAGATTACCGGGGAGCTGTTTTTT.

This clonotype was counted between two and nine times. The chain recombines TRBV20-1 with TRBJ2-5, with 7 positions matching TRBD2. The CDR3 totals 13 residues. Trimming at V came to 1 base and at J to 4 bases, leaving 3 bases not matched to a gene. Germline CDR1 DFQATT, CDR2 SNEGSKA (reference sequence). CDR3 sequence: CSARVGGGETQYF. CDR3 DNA sequence: TGCAGTGCTAGAGTCGGCGGGGGAGAGACCCAGTACTTC.

The rearrangement joins TRBV20-1 to TRBJ1-6; D uncertain. The V gene lost 5 bases and the J gene lost 8 bases, with 13 bases spanning the gap. This CDR3 has 13 residues. Germline loops: CDR1 DFQATT, CDR2 SNEGSKA (reference sequence). The CDR3 region is CSASPSGDSPLHF. The CDR3 DNA reads TGCAGTGCTTCACCCTCTGGGGATTCACCCCTCCACTTT.

This clonotype was observed at least ten times. V is TRBV10-2 and J is TRBJ2-7; TRBD1 might be the D (6 bases). The CDR3 runs 14 residues. Germline V lookup: CDR1 WSHSY, CDR2 SAAADI. V lost 6 bases and J lost 7, with 19 bases in between. CDR3 sequence (DNA): TGCGCCAGCAGCGGACAGACGTACGTACAGGAGCAGTACTTC. It is translated as CASSGQTYVQEQYF.

This clonotype came up many times. The rearrangement uses TRBV20-1 and TRBJ2-5; D gene uncertain. The CDR3 is 12 amino acids. Germline CDR1 reads DFQATT; CDR2 reads SNEGSKA (reference sequence). V gave up 5 bases and J gave up 5 bases, with 12 bases separating them. Written as DNA, the CDR3 is TGCAGTGCTGGTCGGATCGGGGAGACCCAGTACTTC. Protein product: CSAGRIGETQYF.

In its sample, this clonotype was seen a few times. The chain joins TRBV9 to TRBJ1-5, with D unresolved. The CDR3 is 15 amino acids. Trimming left V 3 bases short and J 5 bases short, with 15 bases between. From germline, CDR1 is SGDLS and CDR2 YYNGEE. CDR3 residues: CASSDGLGRDQPQHF. In nucleotides, the CDR3 is TGTGCCAGCAGCGACGGCCTGGGGAGGGATCAGCCCCAGCATTTT.

This rearrangement joins TRBV10-3 to TRBJ1-5; D perhaps matches TRBD1 (6 bases). Trimming left V 2 bases short and J 6 bases short, with 11 bases between. Germline CDR1 and CDR2: ENHRY and SYGVKD. The CDR3 extends over 14 amino acids. The CDR3 reads CAISEGQGSQPQHF. In DNA form, the CDR3 reads TGTGCCATCAGTGAGGGGCAGGGGAGTCAGCCCCAGCATTTT.

The chain uses TRBV7-2 and TRBJ1-2, with D unresolved. The CDR3 extends over 15 amino acids. V lost 4 bases to trimming and J lost 2 bases, with 14 bases between them. In germline, CDR1 is SGHTA, CDR2 FQGNSA. As DNA, the CDR3 is TGTGCCAGCAGCTCCCAAATCGTTAAAAACTATGGCTACACCTTC. It codes for CASSSQIVKNYGYTF.

About this clonotype: The junction departs from germline at one end; a sequencing error may be responsible. The rearrangement links TRBV4-1 to TRBJ1-1; 7 nucleotides align to TRBD1. Germline CDR1 reads MGHRA; CDR2 reads YSYEKL. The CDR3 has 14 residues. CDR3 in amino acids: CTSRGVLKGTEAFF. CDR3 sequence (DNA): TGCACCAGCAGGGGGGTTTTAAAGGGAACTGAAGCTTTCTTT.